These 20 T cell receptor beta chains were all obtained from the same sample, sequenced in a study of quantifying T cell responses using KT2 cells. Study information: cDNA was made from DNase-treated RNA using alpha and beta constant primers.

An oligo carrying a UMI was ligated to the cDNA 3' end. The first PCR ran three to four cycles with an equimolar RC1.1 and RC1.2 beta primer mix. One entry per CDR3 protein, called by TCRdb with MiXCR from the UMI-ligation and nested PCR reads. This sample has about 33,000 distinct CDR3 sequences, with over 9% found just once. The specimen was PBMCs spiked with cells of the T cell clone KT2. The receptor set was obtained from a human donor.

V gene TRBV5-1 combines with J gene TRBJ2-3, with D maybe TRBD1 (6 bases). The CDR3 spans 16 residues. Trimming removed 5 bases at V and 2 bases at J, with 18 bases between. CDR1 is SGHRS, CDR2 YFSETQ, per germline. The CDR3: CASRGGIALTTDTQYF. The CDR3 DNA sequence: TGCGCCAGCAGAGGGGGAATAGCCCTAACCACAGATACGCAGTATTTT.

Ten or more counts support this clonotype. The chain has TRBV4-3 and TRBJ1-2; weak D call: TRBD1 (5 bases). The germline V and J ends were trimmed by 0 bases and 5 bases, with 13 bases remaining between them. CDR1 and CDR2 from the germline V gene are LGHNA and YSLEER. The length of the CDR3 is 15 residues. DNA of the CDR3: TGCGCCAGCAGCCAAGATAATGGTGGGGGGTATGGCTACACCTTC. Its translation: CASSQDNGGGYGYTF.

This clonotype was seen ten or more times. V gene TRBV7-2 combines with J gene TRBJ1-6; 7 bases map to TRBD1. V lost 5 bases to trimming and J lost 1 base; unmatched junction nucleotides: 8. The CDR3 extends over 17 amino acids. CDR1 and CDR2 from the germline V gene are SGHTA and FQGNSA. The CDR3: CASSQPGQISYNSPLHF. CDR3 coding DNA: TGTGCCAGCAGCCAACCGGGACAGATTTCCTATAATTCACCCCTCCACTTT.

The chain combines TRBV19 with TRBJ1-5; maybe TRBD1 (6 bases). V lost 6 bases and J lost 7, with 16 bases in between. The CDR3 totals 14 residues. Germline CDR1 LNHDA, CDR2 SQIVND (reference sequence). The CDR3 loop reads CASRKQGARQPQHF. The CDR3 nucleotides are TGTGCCAGTAGAAAACAGGGAGCCAGGCAGCCCCAGCATTTT.

This clonotype was detected only a few times. The V call is TRBV6-2 or TRBV6-3, the J call TRBJ2-7, with D possibly matching TRBD2 (5 bases). Trimming removed 5 bases from V and 6 bases from J, with 14 bases in between. The CDR3 is 13 amino acids. Germline V gene sequence: CDR1 MNHEY, CDR2 SVGEGT. This CDR3 is CASSEDGNGEQYF. The CDR3 DNA follows: TGTGCCAGCAGTGAGGACGGGAACGGCGAGCAGTACTTC.

This clonotype was found many times. The chain's CDR3 is CASSRTSGYTGELFF. In DNA form, the CDR3 reads TGTGCCAGCAGCCGGACTAGCGGATACACCGGGGAGCTGTTTTTT. This chain links TRBV11-2 with TRBJ2-2; TRBD2 matches 10 bases. This CDR3 is 15 amino acids long. V lost 5 bases, J lost 3 bases, and 3 bases stayed unmatched. Germline CDR1 reads SGHAT; CDR2 reads FQNNGV.

This clonotype was observed many times. The chain carries TRBV18 and TRBJ1-1; no definite D call. V dropped 3 bases and J dropped 3 bases, with 11 bases sitting between them. From germline, CDR1 is KGHSH and CDR2 LQKENI. The CDR3 runs 14 residues. Written as DNA, the CDR3 is TGTGCCAGCTCACCGTCCGGGAGGTACACTGAAGCTTTCTTT. This encodes CASSPSGRYTEAFF.

V is TRBV11-3 and J is TRBJ2-7, with 7 bases fitting TRBD2. The length of the CDR3 is 13 residues. Germline V gene sequence: CDR1 SGHNT, CDR2 YENEEA. Unmatched junction bases numbered 7, after V lost 5 bases and J lost 6 bases. The CDR3 DNA follows: TGTGCCAGCAGCCTTGGACTAGGTGGCGAGCAGTACTTC. Its protein product is CASSLGLGGEQYF.

The V gene is TRBV7-3, the J gene TRBJ2-5; perhaps TRBD2 as D (6 bases). Looked up from germline, CDR1 is SGHTA and CDR2 is FQGTGA. With 0 bases removed from V and 1 base from J, the gap between germline ends came to 6 bases. CDR3 size: 14 residues. The CDR3 DNA follows: TGTGCCAGCAGCTTAACGGGGGGCCAAGAGACCCAGTACTTC. Translating gives CASSLTGGQETQYF.

This chain connects TRBV12-3 or TRBV12-4 to TRBJ2-4; possible D gene TRBD1, 5 bases. The CDR3 is 14 amino acids. Trimming removed 5 bases at V and 2 bases at J, with 10 bases between. The CDR3 nucleotides are TGTGCCAGCAGTCAGGGTTTGTCCAAAAACATTCAGTACTTC. This translates into CASSQGLSKNIQYF.

In this sample, this clonotype turned up many times. V usage is TRBV20-1 and J usage is TRBJ2-5, with 9 nucleotides matching TRBD2. In germline, CDR1 is DFQATT, CDR2 SNEGSKA (reference sequence). The CDR3 consists of 14 residues. V trimming: 4 bases; J trimming: 2 bases; junction bases outside the gene matches: 5. The CDR3 loop is CSATRLAAQETQYF. The CDR3 nucleotides are TGCAGTGCTACCCGACTAGCGGCACAAGAGACCCAGTACTTC.

The chain recombines TRBV2 with TRBJ2-1; 7 bases agree with TRBD1. There are 13 residues in the CDR3. V lost 4 bases to trimming and J lost 16 bases; unmatched junction nucleotides: 13. Germline V lookup: CDR1 SNHLY, CDR2 FYNNEI. The CDR3 reads CASSGDSEALDFF. Written as DNA, the CDR3 is TGTGCCAGCAGTGGGGACAGTGAGGCTTTAGATTTCTTC.

J is TRBJ1-2 and V is TRBV20-1; possible D gene TRBD1, 6 bases. The CDR3 is 13 residues long. Trimming removed 3 bases at V and 4 bases at J, with 12 bases between. Germline-derived CDR1 and CDR2 are DFQATT and SNEGSKA (reference sequence). CDR3 residues: CSARDSAAYGYTF. In nucleotides, the CDR3 is TGCAGTGCTAGGGACAGTGCTGCCTATGGCTACACCTTC.

The chain recombines TRBV7-8 with TRBJ2-6; TRBD1 matches 8 bases. V lost 4 bases and J lost 0; bases outside the gene matches: 5. Germline V gene data show CDR1 as SGHVS and CDR2 as FQNEAQ. This CDR3 spans 17 amino acids. As DNA, the CDR3 is TGTGCCAGCAGCTCGGACAGGGCAAACTCTGGGGCCAACGTCCTGACTTTC. Translated: CASSSDRANSGANVLTF.

This clonotype was counted ten times or more. The junction differs from germline at one of its ends, possibly a read error. The chain joins TRBV7-7 to TRBJ1-1, with D unresolved. This CDR3 has 13 amino acids. The germline gives CDR1 SSHAT, CDR2 FNYEAQ (reference sequence). CDR3 residues: CASSLTVNTEAFF. As DNA, the CDR3 is TGTGCTAGCAGCTTAACCGTTAACACTGAAGCTTTCTTT.

This clonotype was detected a few times. The rearrangement joins TRBV9 to TRBJ1-3; the D gene is possibly TRBD1 (6 bases). V lost 4 bases and J lost 0, with 8 bases in between. Per the germline V gene, CDR1 is SGDLS and CDR2 is YYNGEE. This CDR3 is built from 14 residues. CDR3 in amino acids: CASSPTGSGNTIYF. In DNA form, the CDR3 reads TGTGCCAGCAGCCCGACAGGCTCTGGAAACACCATATATTTT.

The chain links TRBV7-2 to TRBJ2-3, with TRBD2 matching over 10 bases. The trim removed 4 bases at V and 2 bases at J, leaving 6 bases unmatched. Germline V gene data show CDR1 as SGHTA and CDR2 as FQGNSA. This CDR3 has 16 residues. DNA for the CDR3: TGTGCCAGCAGCTGGGCTAGCGGGAGAGTCACAGATACGCAGTATTTT. The encoded protein is CASSWASGRVTDTQYF.

In this sample, this clonotype turned up many times. The V gene is TRBV6-5, the J gene TRBJ1-6; D is possibly TRBD1 (6 bases). Trimming cost V 6 bases and J 8 bases, with 20 bases left between them. Germline assignment: CDR1 MNHEY and CDR2 SVGAGI. The CDR3 totals 16 residues. The CDR3 region is CASRPGQFKLDSPLHF. For the CDR3, the DNA is TGTGCCAGCAGACCCGGACAGTTTAAATTAGATTCACCCCTCCACTTT.

This clonotype was detected many times. The chain combines TRBV29-1 with TRBJ1-1; TRBD1 matches 8 bases. Germline lookup yields CDR1 SQVTM and CDR2 ANQGSEA. The CDR3 spans 13 residues. V lost 1 base, J lost 4 bases, and 2 bases stayed unmatched. In nucleotides, the CDR3 is TGCAGCGTTGAAGGGACAGGGTCCACTGAAGCTTTCTTT. It yields the protein CSVEGTGSTEAFF.

There are a few counts of this clonotype. V is TRBV5-1 and J is TRBJ1-1; D may be TRBD1 (6 bases). This CDR3 is 14 amino acids long. Germline V CDR1 and CDR2: SGHRS, YFSETQ. Trimming took off 3 bases at V and 4 bases at J, with 13 bases between the two ends. The CDR3 nucleotides read TGCGCCAGCAGCTCAGGGGCCGGGGGCACTGAAGCTTTCTTT. Its translation is CASSSGAGGTEAFF.